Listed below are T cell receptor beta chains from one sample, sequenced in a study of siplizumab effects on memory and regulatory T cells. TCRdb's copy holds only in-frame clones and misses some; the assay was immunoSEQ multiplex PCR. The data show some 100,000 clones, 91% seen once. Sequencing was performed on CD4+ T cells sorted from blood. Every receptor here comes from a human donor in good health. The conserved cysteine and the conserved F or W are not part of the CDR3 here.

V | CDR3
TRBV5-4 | ASSPSYKSTDTQY
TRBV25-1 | ASSRLTSSTVNEQF
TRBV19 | ASSTQGLAGGYETQY
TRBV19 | ASSMQGLNTEAF
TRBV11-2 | ASSQRGETYEQY
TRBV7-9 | ASSLRAQETQY
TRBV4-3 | ASSQDVGRLAGGDTQY
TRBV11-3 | ASSLTSGQGNEQF
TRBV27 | ASSARTGGNGELF
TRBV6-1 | ASSERTGVETQY
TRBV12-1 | ASSFSGGRDTEAF
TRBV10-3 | AISKEGSPSMIGYT
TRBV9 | ASSGDAGGYEQY
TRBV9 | ASSVGISDRSDSPLH
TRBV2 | ASSLHTGVSTEAF
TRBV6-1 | ASSERGTYGYT
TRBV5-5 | ASSSGQLLYGYT
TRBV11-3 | ASSSAGTSETQY
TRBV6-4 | ASSDSVGRRRF
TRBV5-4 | ASSYGGGGYVTTNEKLF
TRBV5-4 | ASSSTVTGLDTQY
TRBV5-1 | ASSLAGRGNTDTQY
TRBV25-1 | ASSTGRSSYNSPLH
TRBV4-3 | ASSQEMGGDDNEQF
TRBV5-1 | ASSTGLAGGRETQY
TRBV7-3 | ASSLTSDNEQF
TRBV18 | ASSPVQGPNYGYT
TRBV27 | ASSPGTDYGYT
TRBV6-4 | ASSEGLAGSSTDTQY
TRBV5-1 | ASSLGQGREKLF
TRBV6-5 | ASSSGTGPGEQY
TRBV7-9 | ASSLVGTQGGYT
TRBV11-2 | ASSLERLTGELF
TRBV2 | ASTRGSSYNEQF
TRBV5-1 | ASSLVSGQLSSGNTIY